The next 9 T cell receptor beta chains were all read from a single sample in a study of T-cell memory formation after mild COVID-19. TCRdb reprocessed the 5' RACE reads with MiXCR, giving one entry per CDR3 protein. This sample has a few hundred thousand distinct CDR3 sequences, with about 22% found just once. Sample: PBMCs or a T cell subset sorted from them (not recorded which). These receptors were taken from an adult woman who had mild COVID-19 (a few samples of this study predate the infection). Cell type and time point are not known.

This rearrangement joins TRBV11-2 to TRBJ1-1, with TRBD1 as a possible D gene (6 bases). Looked up from germline, CDR1 is SGHAT and CDR2 is FQNNGV. V lost 5 bases to trimming and J lost 5 bases, with 12 bases between them. The CDR3 is made up of 13 amino acids. The CDR3 nucleotides are TGTGCCAGCAGCGTAGGGAGGGGGACTGAAGCTTTCTTT. Its protein is CASSVGRGTEAFF.

This clonotype was found a few times. The chain recombines TRBV12-3 or TRBV12-4 with TRBJ1-2; a weak D match, TRBD1 (5 bases). The CDR3 has 14 amino acids. V was shortened by 2 bases and J by 2 bases, with 9 bases between the two germline ends. CDR3 in amino acids: CASSLRAGNYGYTF. The CDR3 DNA follows: TGTGCCAGCAGTTTAAGGGCAGGGAACTATGGCTACACCTTC.

There are a few counts of this clonotype. The chain has TRBV18 and TRBJ2-1; the match to TRBD1 covers 11 bases. With 3 bases clipped from V and 10 bases from J, the junction kept 8 bases outside the gene matches. This CDR3 spans 15 amino acids. CDR1 is KGHSH and CDR2 is LQKENI in the germline V gene. CDR3 region: CASSPPGQGAGEQFF. In nucleotides, the CDR3 is TGTGCCAGCTCACCCCCAGGACAGGGGGCTGGGGAGCAGTTCTTC.

The CDR3 reads CATSRDPLARETQYF. The DNA of the CDR3 is TGTGCCACCAGCAGAGATCCACTAGCAAGGGAGACCCAGTACTTC. This chain connects TRBV15 to TRBJ2-5; the D gene is possibly TRBD2 (6 bases). Germline lookup yields CDR1 LNHNV and CDR2 YYDKDF (reference sequence). The CDR3 is made up of 15 amino acids. V lost 0 bases and J 5 bases, leaving 13 bases between the germline ends. Looking up the rest from reference TRBV15 and TRBJ2-5 gives the full variable domain: DAMVIQNPRYQVTQFGKPVTLSCSQTLNHNVMYWYQQKSSQAPKLLFHYYDKDFNNEADTPDNFQSRRPNTSFCFLDIRSPGLGDTAMYLCATSRDPLARETQYFGPGTRLLVL.

The chain joins TRBV7-9 to TRBJ1-1, with 7 bases aligning to TRBD1. The V segment lost 2 bases and the J segment 5 bases; nucleotides outside the gene matches: 8. This CDR3 is built from 15 residues. Germline CDR1 reads SEHNR; CDR2 reads FQNEAQ (reference sequence). CDR3 coding DNA: TGTGCCAGCAGCTTACAGGGGGTGTCGGGGACTGAAGCTTTCTTT. This codes for CASSLQGVSGTEAFF.

The rearrangement links TRBV10-3 to TRBJ1-1, with D perhaps matching TRBD1 (6 bases). The CDR3 spans 14 residues. CDR1 ENHRY and CDR2 SYGVKD come from the germline V gene. Between the trimmed V and J ends, which lost 7 bases and 3 bases, there was a span of 15 bases. The CDR3: CAITPGVGDTEAFF. The CDR3 DNA is TGTGCCATCACTCCAGGGGTCGGCGACACTGAAGCTTTCTTT.

V and J are TRBV7-9 and TRBJ2-7; 7 nucleotides align to TRBD1. J lost 0 bases, V lost 0 bases, and 5 bases had no gene match. This CDR3 region has 16 residues. Germline loops: CDR1 SEHNR, CDR2 FQNEAQ (reference sequence). The CDR3 coding sequence is TGTGCCAGCAGCTTAGCACCCGGGACAGCCTCCTACGAGCAGTACTTC. Protein: CASSLAPGTASYEQYF.

V and J are TRBV6-5 and TRBJ2-1; 9 positions agree with TRBD2. The V and J ends lost 0 bases and 8 bases, in that order; junction bases with no gene match: 11. Germline V lookup: CDR1 MNHEY, CDR2 SVGAGI. This CDR3 spans 17 amino acids. The CDR3 loop reads CASSYSAGTSSRDEQFF. Here the CDR3 DNA reads TGTGCCAGCAGTTACTCGGCAGGGACTAGCAGTCGGGATGAGCAGTTCTTC.

This clonotype was seen just once. The chain uses TRBV4-1 and TRBJ2-5, with unresolved D. The CDR3 covers 14 residues. Trimming cost V 8 bases and J 2 bases, with 15 bases left between them. In germline, CDR1 is MGHRA, CDR2 YSYEKL. The CDR3 loop reads CASSLGEVQETQYF. CDR3 coding DNA: TGCGCCAGCTCCTTGGGCGAAGTACAAGAGACCCAGTACTTC.